These 4 T cell receptor beta chains share one sample of origin, sequenced in a study of blood T cells in healthy people across ages. The use of a sample-barcoded 5' primer and a J-beta primer mix characterized a second PCR of about 6 to 11 cycles. TCRdb reprocessed the 5' RACE reads via MiXCR and lists one record per CDR3 protein. The sample includes about 1.4 million distinct CDR3 sequences, around 59% seen only once; the top ten take about 6.7%. The sample consisted of blood. The receptor source for this set is a young man in good health.

This clonotype was counted between two and nine times. The chain is built from TRBV29-1 and TRBJ2-7; D unclear. The V gene's germline CDR1 is SQVTM and CDR2 ANQGSEA. V was shortened by 0 bases and J by 3 bases, with 21 bases between the two germline ends. The CDR3 covers 17 residues. For the CDR3, the DNA is TGCAGCGTTGAAGACCCTTTGAGCCTGCACCCCTACTACGAGCAGTACTTC. It translates to CSVEDPLSLHPYYEQYF.

The J gene is TRBJ2-5, the V gene TRBV28; TRBD1 matches at 9 bases. V shed 7 bases, J shed 8 bases, and the junction held 17 bases outside the gene matches. Germline CDR1 reads MDHEN; CDR2 reads SYDVKM. The CDR3 length is 16 residues. The CDR3 DNA reads TGTGCCAGCACCAACGAAGGGAACAGGGGGCGAGAAACCCAGTACTTC. Protein: CASTNEGNRGRETQYF.

The chain links TRBV5-1 to TRBJ1-1, with D possibly TRBD1 on 5 matching bases. Germline-derived CDR1 and CDR2 are SGHRS and YFSETQ. V lost 4 bases and J lost 1, with 11 bases in between. The CDR3 covers 14 residues. The CDR3 spells CASSDGTWNTEAFF. Here the CDR3 DNA reads TGCGCCAGCAGCGACGGGACGTGGAACACTGAAGCTTTCTTT. Based on the CDR3 plus reference TRBV5-1 and TRBJ1-1, the full variable domain is KAGVTQTPRYLIKTRGQQVTLSCSPISGHRSVSWYQQTPGQGLQFLFEYFSETQRNKGNFPGRFSGRQFSNSRSEMNVSTLELGDSALYLCASSDGTWNTEAFFGQGTRLTVV.

The CDR3 protein is CASRGDSAGTGELFF. The CDR3 DNA reads as TGTGCCAGCAGAGGAGACAGCGCCGGCACCGGGGAGCTGTTTTTT. The chain is built from TRBV6-2 or TRBV6-3 and TRBJ2-2; D might be TRBD1 (5 bases). V was clipped by 6 bases and J by 4 bases, with 15 bases between them. Germline CDR1 MNHEY, CDR2 SVGEGT. The CDR3 totals 15 residues.